This T cell receptor beta chain was recovered during a study of vaccination and CD4 T cells after COVID-19. Background on the study: Investigators stimulated cells with overlapping spike peptides drawn from SARS-CoV-2, HCoV-NL63, HCoV-OC43 and HCoV-229E. Each of the control cultures got a CEFX pool, an HIV-1 Nef pool, or no peptide.

Study-wide results and caveats: The median proportion of reactive clones detected only post-vaccination in convalescent patients was 75% to 90%.

Germline CDR1 and CDR2: SNHLY and FYNNEI. The CDR3 extends over 11 amino acids. Germline trimming cut 1 base from V and 11 bases from J; bases unmatched to any gene: 1. This sample's treatment: approximately nine-day PBMC culture with coronavirus spike peptide pools or control peptides (ViraFEST assay). Prior to the COVID-19 pandemic (2011-2018), the unexposed donor's CD4+ T cells were collected. Cultured CD4+ T cells had their DNA profiled by the Oncomine TCR Beta short-read assay. TCRdb used MiXCR to reprocess the PCR reads, holding one entry per CDR3 protein. The data contain about 7,200 distinct CDR3 sequences, roughly 25% of them singletons. As to this clonotype: What it binds is unknown.

This TCR was recovered from a human donor in good health. This chain connects TRBV2 to TRBJ1-1, with 7 bases lining up with TRBD1. Sample: CD4+ T cells from blood, cultured in vitro. DNA for the CDR3: TGTGCCAGCAGTGAAGAGGGGGCCGCTTTCTTT. Amino acids: CASSEEGAAFF. Using reference TRBV2 and TRBJ1-1 for the parts outside the CDR3, the full variable domain is EPEVTQTPSHQVTQMGQEVILRCVPISNHLYFYWYRQILGQKVEFLVSFYNNEISEKSEIFDDQFSVERPDGSNFTLKIRSTKLEDSAMYFCASSEEGAAFFGQGTRLTVV.